This T cell receptor (beta chain) was found in a study of prognosis after radiotherapy for stage I lung cancer. Study-wide context: In 15 or so patients the disease was a newly diagnosed primary stage I lung tumor, whereas several had oligometastatic NSCLC following surgical resection of the primary tumor. Patients were approximately 14 men and roughly 6 women aged 53 to 84, median 74.5 years. General study results and limits: Median unique TCR clones dropped from 10,088 to 6,861 after stereotactic body radiation therapy.

CDR3 of TCR beta was amplified from genomic DNA via a two-round multiplex PCR. First-round PCR employed TRBV- and TRBJ-specific primers for each gene. TCRdb analysed the multiplex PCR reads with MiXCR anew, one entry per CDR3 protein. The sample records approximately 28,000 distinct CDR3 sequences, around 32% being singletons. A note on this clonotype: Antigen specificity is unknown. The junction and the germline gene differ at one end; a read error may be behind it.

Peripheral blood, in roughly 6-milliliter volumes, was drawn at each of two time points. The TCR originated in a donor over 45 with non-small cell lung cancer. The input for sequencing was PBMCs, taken before or after stereotactic body radiation therapy (not recorded which).

CDR3: CSAVGDSPGNTIYF. For the CDR3, the DNA is TGCAGTGCCGTTGGCGACAGCCCGGGAAACACCATATACTTT. The chain recombines TRBV20-1 with TRBJ1-3, with D maybe TRBD1 (5 bases). This CDR3 is 14 amino acids long. Per the germline V gene, CDR1 is DFQATT and CDR2 is SNEGSKA (reference sequence).